This T cell receptor beta chain comes out of a study of blood T cells in healthy people across ages (dated by TCRdb to between 2015 and 2016). About the full investigation: In model experiments, template switching captured about one uniquely barcoded TCR beta cDNA molecule for every two T cells. The study measured age-related changes in TCR beta repertoire diversity using deep sequencing normalized with unique cDNA molecular identifiers. The donors were divided into four age groups: young (average approximately 15 years), middle-aged (about 41), aged (approximately 62) and long-lived (around 80). To avoid experimental bias, donors of different ages were spread randomly across the sequencing lanes. Two additional independent replicas of 1 million unique cDNA reads from the same blood draw were analyzed for two donors (one aged 18 to 29 and one aged 80 or older). Findings and caveats that apply to the study as a whole: Compared with the aged group, the long-lived group had more naive CD4+ T cells, fewer expanded clones and increased TCR diversity, a pattern suggesting age selection. The CMV infection status of donors was not known, potentially confounding age-related changes in expanded clonotypes. Because profiling used bulk unsorted PBMCs, naive and antigen-experienced compartments could not be compared conclusively. Observed TCR beta diversity correlated strongly with the percentage of naive T cells measured by flow cytometry. Observed TCR beta diversity per million T cells fell roughly linearly with age, and a significant reduction was already apparent by age about 36. Total diversity estimates from one million sequenced T cells were considered lower bounds and underestimates.

From its cysteine to its phenylalanine, the CDR3 spans 14 amino acids. The only DNA kept is the CDR3, 42 bases in frame from the first base. Sequences SGHKS (CDR1) and YYEKEE (CDR2) are obtained from the germline V gene (reference sequence). Trimming costs V 2 bases and J 6 bases, and their ends lie 12 bases apart. The donors were roughly 39 Caucasian individuals from Russia, aged roughly 6 to 100 years, who were systemically healthy. Approximately 10 milliliters of peripheral blood were collected from each donor into EDTA-treated Vacutainer tubes. PBMCs were isolated by Ficoll-Paque density-gradient centrifugation, with at least 6.5 million obtained per sample. Trizol reagent was used to extract total RNA from PBMCs, with at least 5 micrograms per sample. For every donor, flow cytometry on a PBMC aliquot measured the percentage of naive CD45RAhigh/CD27high T cells. The sample holds a few counts of this clonotype. What antigen it recognizes has not been identified. No base-level quality is on record; no much larger clone is a single base apart.

Library generation was performed with 5' RACE. TCRdb shows the sequencer as Illumina HiSeq 2500. The second PCR ran for about 7 to 11 cycles and used a J-beta primer mix along with a sample-barcoded 5' primer. Each TCR beta cDNA molecule received a unique molecular identifier from a template-switch 5' adaptor carrying 12 random nucleotides. Each sample yielded at least 2.5 million CDR3-containing paired-end reads. First-strand cDNA synthesis was performed from all RNA using the Mint cDNA synthesis kit, with priming by a TRBC-specific oligonucleotide. All cDNA was treated with uracil-DNA glycosylase and then went through a first 18-cycle PCR with the universal primers M1SS and BC2_uni_R. From the authors' description of their analysis: For normalization, 1 million high-quality reads were randomly selected from each sample, with every read carrying a distinct molecular identifier. Instead of being binned into consensus sequences, reads that shared molecular identifiers were thrown out. MiTCR, run with a Q25 quality threshold and the strictest error-elimination algorithm, handled CDR3 identification, clonotype clustering and error correction. Lower-bound total TCR beta diversity was estimated with a nonparametric unseen species model using Euler transformation. TCRdb applied fastp at Q25 and MiXCR to the public reads, then kept only in-frame beta chains. Records with the same CDR3 protein are collapsed into one entry carrying the most frequent genes and DNA. What appears here as the V and J calls and clone size reflects TCRdb's work, not the paper's. The sample table contains about 730,000 distinct CDR3 sequences; only one count was recorded for more than 40% of them. In total, the top ten clones hold 20% of the sample.

The chain uses TRBV5-5 and TRBJ1-5; a tentative D call is TRBD1 (6 bases match). The source is a woman aged 55-69 years in good health. The specimen was blood. Read as DNA, the sequence is TGTGCCAGCAGCTTTGGGGGGGCTGGTCAGCCCCAGCATTTT. It specifies CASSFGGAGQPQHF.